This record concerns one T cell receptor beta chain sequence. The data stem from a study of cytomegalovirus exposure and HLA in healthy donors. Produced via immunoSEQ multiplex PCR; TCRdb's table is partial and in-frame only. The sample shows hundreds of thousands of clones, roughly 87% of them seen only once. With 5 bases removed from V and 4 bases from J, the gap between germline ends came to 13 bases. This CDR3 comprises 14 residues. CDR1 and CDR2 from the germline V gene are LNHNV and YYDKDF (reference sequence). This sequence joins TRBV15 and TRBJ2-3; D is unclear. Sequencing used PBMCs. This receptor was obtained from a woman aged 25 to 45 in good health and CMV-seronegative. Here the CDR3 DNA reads TGTGCCACCAGCCTGCGGCCGGCGGCAGATACGCAGTATTTT. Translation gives CATSLRPAADTQYF.